Below are 9 T cell receptor beta chains sequenced from a single sample in a study of cytomegalovirus exposure and HLA in healthy donors. With 60 Vbeta and 13 Jbeta primers, the PCR was carried out. Only in-frame clones appear in the TCRdb table, and some are missing; sequencing was by immunoSEQ multiplex PCR. The sample has under 200,000 clones, 80% to 85% seen once. The source material was PBMCs. These TCRs come from a woman between 18 and 30 years old in good health and CMV-seronegative.

V and J are TRBV10-3 and TRBJ1-5; D is possibly TRBD1 (5 bases). Germline loops: CDR1 ENHRY, CDR2 SYGVKD. Trimming pared 4 bases from V and 4 bases from J, leaving 11 bases between. The CDR3 length is 14 residues. The CDR3 is CAISGGGENQPQHF. In DNA, the CDR3 is TGTGCCATCAGTGGCGGGGGAGAGAATCAGCCCCAGCATTTT.

The chain links TRBV6-4 to TRBJ1-1; D is unresolved. CDR3 size: 13 residues. V lost 3 bases to trimming and J lost 1 base, with 6 bases between them. Germline V CDR1 and CDR2: MRHNA, SNTAGT. The CDR3 is CASSEASNTEAFF. The CDR3 nucleotides read TGTGCCAGCAGTGAGGCTTCGAACACTGAAGCTTTCTTT.

The gene calls are TRBV7-7 and TRBJ1-5; 8 positions match TRBD1. This CDR3 is 13 amino acids long. V lost 4 bases, J lost 5 bases, and 1 base stayed unmatched. Per the germline V gene, CDR1 is SSHAT and CDR2 is FNYEAQ (reference sequence). For the CDR3, the DNA is TGTGCCAGCAGCTCGGACAGGGATCAGCCCCAGCATTTT. Translation gives CASSSDRDQPQHF. Full variable domain (rest looked up from reference TRBV7-7 and TRBJ1-5): GAGVSQSPRYKVTKRGQDVTLRCDPISSHATLYWYQQALGQGPEFLTYFNYEAQPDKSGLPSDRFSAERPEGSISTLTIQRTEQRDSAMYRCASSSDRDQPQHFGDGTRLSIL.

V usage is TRBV28 and J usage is TRBJ1-3; 10 bases are shared with TRBD1. With V trimmed by 5 bases and J by 7 bases, 2 bases remained unmatched. This CDR3 has 13 residues. Per germline, CDR1 MDHEN and CDR2 SYDVKM. The CDR3 region has the DNA TGTGCCAGCAGTGCGGACAGGGGGAACACCATATATTTT. Residues: CASSADRGNTIYF.

V is TRBV4-3 and J is TRBJ2-1; D gene ambiguous. Germline V gives CDR1 LGHNA, CDR2 YSLEER. The V end lost 0 bases, the J end lost 6 bases, and 9 bases lay between the germline ends. The CDR3 is made up of 14 amino acids. The CDR3 DNA sequence: TGCGCCAGCAGCCAAGATGCGTTCGGCAATGAGCAGTTCTTC. This sequence encodes CASSQDAFGNEQFF.

This clone was seen a handful of times. V usage is TRBV2 and J usage is TRBJ2-7, with TRBD1 identical over 7 bases. V lost 10 bases, J lost 3 bases, and 12 bases stayed unmatched. The CDR3 is 14 amino acids. Looked up from germline, CDR1 is SNHLY and CDR2 is FYNNEI. The CDR3 nucleotides are TGTGCCATCCGGCCCCCGGACAGGCGCTACGAGCAGTACTTC. Its translation is CAIRPPDRRYEQYF.

The V and J genes are TRBV7-2 and TRBJ2-5; D call uncertain. CDR1 and CDR2 from the germline V gene are SGHTA and FQGNSA. This CDR3 contains 12 residues. V dropped 1 base and J dropped 5 bases, with 5 bases sitting between them. In nucleotides, the CDR3 is TGTGCCAGCAGCTTAGTCAGGGAGACCCAGTACTTC. This sequence encodes CASSLVRETQYF.

The chain carries TRBV2 and TRBJ1-2; 8 positions match TRBD1. The junction had 13 bases not matched to a gene; V was cut back by 3 bases and J by 4 bases. The germline gives CDR1 SNHLY, CDR2 FYNNEI. This CDR3 has 17 amino acids. The CDR3 region has the DNA TGTGCCAGCAGTGACCCGACGGACAGGGAAGCCTCCTATGGCTACACCTTC. Translation: CASSDPTDREASYGYTF.

This chain links TRBV19 with TRBJ2-6; D might be TRBD2 (5 bases). Germline CDR1 is LNHDA and CDR2 is SQIVND (reference sequence). CDR3 size: 16 residues. Trimming took off 4 bases at V and 0 bases at J, with 10 bases between the two ends. The CDR3 region is CASSRNGNSGANVLTF. The CDR3 DNA sequence: TGTGCCAGTAGTAGAAACGGGAACTCTGGGGCCAACGTCCTGACTTTC.